Given below is one TCR beta chain in context. Its antigen target is currently unknown. One base away there is no much larger clone; base qualities are not given. The sample is drawn from a study of blood T cell repertoires in COVID-19 (dated by TCRdb to the early 2020s). In terms of the full investigation: Samples covering the acute and convalescent phases of COVID-19 were provided by collaborators in the United States, Italy and Spain. The prospective study material was composed of cDNA or gDNA derived from T cells, B-cell-depleted T cells, or PBMCs. Subjects who had been exposed to COVID-19, were actively infected with it, or had recovered from it provided the deeply sampled blood TCRbeta repertoires that made up the dataset. The repertoires were made available in a free public database intended to serve as a resource for research on the immune response to SARS-CoV-2. Samples came from the ongoing ImmuneRACE study (first 160 participants) plus 1,254 subjects from 6 global collaborators. The sample metadata nearly always contained a de-identified subject ID, COVID-19 status, age in years and sex. HLA class I and class II types, where available, came from metadata supplied by the sample provider rather than from assay-based typing. Broad study findings and their caveats: How much clinical and demographic metadata was included differed by source and by participant, and the metadata was provided uncurated.

The collaborating institutions used their own protocols to collect whole blood in K2EDTA tubes. For TCRbeta analysis, collaborators shipped samples in one of three forms: frozen whole blood, isolated PBMCs, or DNA extracted from either of those sample types. The immunoSEQ Assay, a bias-controlled multiplex PCR, was used to amplify TCRbeta CDR3 regions from genomic DNA. Under the source paper's analysis protocol: Within the assay, amplification of reference gene primers was used to estimate how many nucleated cells each sample contained. To quantify the absolute abundance of each unique TCRbeta CDR3 rearrangement, sequence reads were collapsed and filtered. For each sample, productive Simpson clonality was calculated as the square root of Simpson's diversity index over productive rearrangements. The clones in this table, taken by TCRdb from immuneACCESS, are in-frame only. Not every clone is retained; where verified, under half of the shortfall comes from an unresolved V gene, and the cause of the rest is unknown. For V, J and clone size, that table is used; D and trimming come from the DNA. In this sample the table shows some 130,000 clones, roughly 83% of which occur a single time. Of the sample, over 15% falls within the top ten clones.

From its cysteine to its phenylalanine, the CDR3 spans 14 amino acids. CDR3 DNA only is kept here, 42 bases in frame from base 1. The germline V gene encodes CDR1 SGHRS and CDR2 YFSETQ. V trim: 4 bases; J trim: 3 bases; unmatched bases: 3. The receptor chain draws on TRBV5-1 and TRBJ2-1; 8 middle bases align to TRBD1. This clonotype was obtained from a woman between 45 and 60 years old with acute or convalescent COVID-19. Material: peripheral blood. This receptor carries the CDR3 CASSLGQGYNEQFF. The nucleotide sequence reads TGCGCCAGCAGCCTCGGACAGGGCTACAATGAGCAGTTCTTC.